The rows below give T cell receptor beta chains drawn from one sample of a study of response to subunit inactivated influenza vaccine. TCRdb processed the RT-PCR reads anew with MiXCR; each CDR3 protein has one entry. The sample consists of 650,000 to 800,000 distinct CDR3 sequences, roughly 13% of them appearing once. The sequencing here drew on PBMCs from blood, taken 14 to 15 days before vaccination. These receptors were obtained from a man aged 50 to 60 who received an inactivated influenza vaccine. CDR3s include the opening cysteine and the closing phenylalanine or tryptophan. D genes are given only for firm matches. Not every row has a clone size; where given, it reads once, few, many or a size class.

many,TRBD2,TRBJ2-1,TRBV5-6,TGTGCCAGCAGCCCCGCGGGGGGTAATGAGCAGTTCTTC,CASSPAGGNEQFF
few,TRBD2,TRBJ2-3,TRBV20-1,TGCAGTGCTAGATCGGCGGTGCTAGCGGGGCGCACAGATACGCAGTATTTT,CSARSAVLAGRTDTQYF
few,TRBD2,TRBJ2-2,TRBV18,TGTGCCAGCTCAACGAGAACGGGGGGGAACACCGGGGAGCTGTTTTTT,CASSTRTGGNTGELFF
.,TRBD2,TRBJ2-2,TRBV11-2,TGTGCCAGCAGCGCCCTGGGGACTAGCGGGATTGTCCCCGGGGAGCTGTTTTTT,CASSALGTSGIVPGELFF
few,.,TRBJ1-3,TRBV29-1,TGCAGCGTTGAGATACGGGGACCTGGAAACACCATATATTTT,CSVEIRGPGNTIYF
.,TRBD1,TRBJ2-7,TRBV4-3,TGCGCCAGCAGCCCCTCCGCCGCGACAGGGGGAACCTACGAGCAGTACTTC,CASSPSAATGGTYEQYF
.,.,TRBJ2-5,TRBV2,TGTGCCAGCAGTGAAGAGCAGGGGTGGGAGACCCAGTACTTC,CASSEEQGWETQYF
.,TRBD2,TRBJ2-2,TRBV20-1,TGCAGTGCTAGAGGCGGGGGGGCATCCGGGGAGCTGTTTTTT,CSARGGGASGELFF
.,TRBD2,TRBJ2-7,TRBV5-1,TGCGCCAGCAGCTTGATGACTAGCGGGAGCTCCTACGAGCAGTACTTC,CASSLMTSGSSYEQYF
few,.,TRBJ2-1,TRBV7-2,TGTGCCAGCAGCTTATCTGCCTTTGGGAATGAGCAGTTCTTC,CASSLSAFGNEQFF
.,.,TRBJ2-7,TRBV20-1,TGCAGTGCTGCAAGGACGGGAAGCGAGCAGTACTTC,CSAARTGSEQYF
.,.,TRBJ2-7,TRBV20-1,TGCAGTGCAACCGGGTTCCGAGCCTACGAGCAGTACTTC,CSATGFRAYEQYF
many,.,TRBJ2-1,TRBV28,TGTGCCAGCAGTTTAGGAGGGGGCAACAATGAGCAGTTCTTC,CASSLGGGNNEQFF
few,.,TRBJ1-5,TRBV2,TGTGCCAGCAGTGAAGCGCTTATGGTGATGCGCAATCAGCCCCAGCATTTT,CASSEALMVMRNQPQHF
.,.,TRBJ2-1,TRBV5-4,TGTGCCAGCAGCTTGGGGGGACTTGAAAGGTTCTTC,CASSLGGLERFF
many,.,TRBJ1-1,TRBV5-1,TGCGCCAGCAGCCCCCTTGGGCTGGGCACTGAAGCTTTCTTT,CASSPLGLGTEAFF
.,TRBD1,TRBJ2-1,TRBV27,TGTGCCAGCAGTTTACCAAGCAGGGGGCTTGATGAGCAGTTCTTC,CASSLPSRGLDEQFF
.,.,TRBJ2-7,TRBV4-2,TGTGCCAGCAGCCAAGAACAGATCTCCTACGAGCAGTACTTC,CASSQEQISYEQYF
.,.,TRBJ2-2,TRBV5-1,TGCGCCAGCAGCTTGGAGGGTCAGGGAAGTAGGACCGGGGAGCTGTTTTTT,CASSLEGQGSRTGELFF
.,TRBD2,TRBJ2-3,TRBV5-5,TGTGCCAGCAGGGGGACTAGTTCAGATACGCAGTATTTT,CASRGTSSDTQYF
few,.,TRBJ1-2,TRBV6-1,TGTGCCAGCACTCCGATAATACAGGGCTATGGCTACACCTTC,CASTPIIQGYGYTF
.,.,TRBJ1-4,TRBV15,TGTGCCACCAGCGGAGATTTCTTACCGGAGAAACTGTTTTTT,CATSGDFLPEKLFF
.,TRBD2,TRBJ2-2,TRBV9,TGTGCCAGCAGCGCCCGACTAGCGGGAGGTACCGGGGAGCTGTTTTTT,CASSARLAGGTGELFF
.,TRBD1,TRBJ1-1,TRBV29-1,TGCAGCGCCGAGGACAGGGAGGAAGCTTTCTTT,CSAEDREEAFF
.,.,TRBJ2-7,TRBV12-3/TRBV12-4,TGTGCCAGCAGTTTTTTGCAGAGCTACGAGCAGTACTTC,CASSFLQSYEQYF
many,TRBD1,TRBJ2-7,TRBV29-1,TGCAGCGTTTGTGAGGGGACAGGGGTTCTTGTTGAGCAGTACTTC,CSVCEGTGVLVEQYF
few,.,TRBJ2-7,TRBV3-1,TGTGCCAGCAGCCAACCGGGGTTCGAGCAGTACTTC,CASSQPGFEQYF